Reported below is one T cell receptor (beta chain). The ends were cut back, 3 bases at V and 0 bases at J, with 9 bases in the middle. CDR3 size: 15 residues. From germline, CDR1 is SGHNT and CDR2 YYREEE (reference sequence). The sample originates from a study of blood T cell repertoires in COVID-19. Study context: From the United States, Italy and Spain came samples of acute and convalescent COVID-19. Sources were T cells, B-cell-depleted T cells, or PBMCs; the material itself was cDNA or gDNA.

Methods used by the authors: Nucleated cell counts were estimated from reference gene primer amplification. Measured with immunoSEQ multiplex PCR; TCRdb has only the in-frame clones, and not every one. That table supplies the V and J calls and clone size; D and trimming were determined from the DNA. The table lists roughly 230,000 clones, roughly 81% of them singletons, with around 0.89% in the top ten. The genes are TRBV5-4 and TRBJ1-4, with D perhaps matching TRBD1 (5 bases). Sample: peripheral blood. The sequence was obtained from a man aged 35 to 55 with acute or convalescent COVID-19. DNA for the CDR3: TGTGCCAGCAGCTCCGCGGGACCAACTAATGAAAAACTGTTTTTT. The encoded protein is CASSSAGPTNEKLFF.